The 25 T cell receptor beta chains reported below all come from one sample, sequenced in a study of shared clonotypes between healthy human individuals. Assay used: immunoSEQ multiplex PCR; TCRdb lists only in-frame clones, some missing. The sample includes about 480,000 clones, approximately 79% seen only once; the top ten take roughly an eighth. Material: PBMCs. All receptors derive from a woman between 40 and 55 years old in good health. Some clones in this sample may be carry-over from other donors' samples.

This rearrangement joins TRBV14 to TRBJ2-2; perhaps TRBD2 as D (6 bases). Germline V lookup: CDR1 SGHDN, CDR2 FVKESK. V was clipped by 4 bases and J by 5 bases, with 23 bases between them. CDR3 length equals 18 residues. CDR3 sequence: CASSLYQPSTGGTGELFF. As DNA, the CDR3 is TGTGCCAGCAGCCTTTATCAACCTAGCACAGGAGGGACCGGGGAGCTGTTTTTT.

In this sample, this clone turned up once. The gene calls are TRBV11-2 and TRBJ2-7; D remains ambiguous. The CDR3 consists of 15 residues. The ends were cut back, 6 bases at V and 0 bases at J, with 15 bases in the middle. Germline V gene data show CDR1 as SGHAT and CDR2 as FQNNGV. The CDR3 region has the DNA TGTGCCAGCAGTCCTAGACGCCTAAGCTCCTACGAGCAGTACTTC. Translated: CASSPRRLSSYEQYF.

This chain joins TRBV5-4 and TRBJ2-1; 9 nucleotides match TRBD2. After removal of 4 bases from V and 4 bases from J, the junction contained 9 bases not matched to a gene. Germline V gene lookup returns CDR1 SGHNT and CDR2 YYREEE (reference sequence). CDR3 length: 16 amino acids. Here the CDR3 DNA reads TGTGCCAGCAGCGCCGGTTCTAGCGGGATTTACAATGAGCAGTTCTTC. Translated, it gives CASSAGSSGIYNEQFF.

The CDR3 loop reads CASSVRGGYEQYF. CDR3 bases: TGTGCCAGCAGCGTCCGTGGGGGGTACGAGCAGTACTTC. This sequence joins TRBV9 and TRBJ2-7; D is perhaps TRBD2 (6 bases). Trimming removed 2 bases from V and 4 bases from J, with 10 bases in between. Per the germline V gene, CDR1 is SGDLS and CDR2 is YYNGEE. The length of the CDR3 is 13 residues.

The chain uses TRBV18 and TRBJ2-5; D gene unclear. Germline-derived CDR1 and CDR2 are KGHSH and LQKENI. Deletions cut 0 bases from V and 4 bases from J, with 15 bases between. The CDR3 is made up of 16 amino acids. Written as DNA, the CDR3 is TGTGCCAGCTCACCACCGATTATGGGGTTTGGAGAGACCCAGTACTTC. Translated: CASSPPIMGFGETQYF.

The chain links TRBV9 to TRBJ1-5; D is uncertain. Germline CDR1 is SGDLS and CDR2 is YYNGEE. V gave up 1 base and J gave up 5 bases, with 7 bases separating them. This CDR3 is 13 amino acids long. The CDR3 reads CASSVWVDQPQHF. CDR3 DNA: TGTGCCAGCAGCGTATGGGTAGATCAGCCCCAGCATTTT.

This CDR3 is CASSSGTGYYEQYF. The CDR3 DNA reads as TGTGCCAGCAGCTCCGGGACAGGCTACTACGAGCAGTACTTC. The rearrangement uses TRBV11-2 and TRBJ2-7; 8 nucleotides line up with TRBD1. Germline V gene data show CDR1 as SGHAT and CDR2 as FQNNGV. The CDR3 runs 14 residues. The trim removed 4 bases at V and 3 bases at J, leaving 5 bases unmatched.

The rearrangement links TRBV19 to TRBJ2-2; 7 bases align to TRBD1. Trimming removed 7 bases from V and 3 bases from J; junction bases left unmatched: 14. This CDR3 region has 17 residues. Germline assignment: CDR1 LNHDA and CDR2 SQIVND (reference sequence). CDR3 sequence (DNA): TGTGCCAGTATACGAGGGGGCGATGTGCTTGACACCGGGGAGCTGTTTTTT. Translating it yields CASIRGGDVLDTGELFF. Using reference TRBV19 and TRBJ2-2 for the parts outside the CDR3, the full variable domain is DGGITQSPKYLFRKEGQNVTLSCEQNLNHDAMYWYRQDPGQGLRLIYYSQIVNDFQKGDIAEGYSVSREKKESFPLTVTSAQKNPTAFYLCASIRGGDVLDTGELFFGEGSRLTVL.

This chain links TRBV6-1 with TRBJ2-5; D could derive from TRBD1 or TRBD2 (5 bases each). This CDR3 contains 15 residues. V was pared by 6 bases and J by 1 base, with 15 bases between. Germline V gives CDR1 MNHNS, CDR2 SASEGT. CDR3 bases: TGTGCCAGCAGCTTTTACCGGGACGGCCAAGAGACCCAGTACTTC. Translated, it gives CASSFYRDGQETQYF.

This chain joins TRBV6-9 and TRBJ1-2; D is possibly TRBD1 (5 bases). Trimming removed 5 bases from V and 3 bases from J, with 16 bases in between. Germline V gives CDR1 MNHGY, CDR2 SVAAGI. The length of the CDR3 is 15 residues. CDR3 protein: CASSSPGRPDYGYTF. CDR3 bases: TGTGCCAGCAGTAGCCCGGGACGGCCCGACTATGGCTACACCTTC.

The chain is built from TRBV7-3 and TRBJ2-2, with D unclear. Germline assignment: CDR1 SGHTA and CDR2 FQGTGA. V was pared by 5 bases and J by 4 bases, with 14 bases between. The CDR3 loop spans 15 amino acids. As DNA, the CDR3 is TGTGCCAGCAGCCGAGATGGAGCAGCCACCGGGGAGCTGTTTTTT. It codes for CASSRDGAATGELFF. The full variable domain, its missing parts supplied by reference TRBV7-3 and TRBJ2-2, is GAGVSQTPSNKVTEKGKYVELRCDPISGHTALYWYRQSLGQGPEFLIYFQGTGAADDSGLPNDRFFAVRPEGSVSTLKIQRTERGDSAVYLCASSRDGAATGELFFGEGSRLTVL.

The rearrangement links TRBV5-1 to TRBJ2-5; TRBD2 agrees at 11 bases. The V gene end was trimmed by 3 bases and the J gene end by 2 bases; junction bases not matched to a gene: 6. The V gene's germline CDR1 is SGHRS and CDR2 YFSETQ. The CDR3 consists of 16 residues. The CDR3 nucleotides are TGCGCCAGCAGCTGGGGGGGACTAGCGGCTCAAGAGACCCAGTACTTC. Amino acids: CASSWGGLAAQETQYF.

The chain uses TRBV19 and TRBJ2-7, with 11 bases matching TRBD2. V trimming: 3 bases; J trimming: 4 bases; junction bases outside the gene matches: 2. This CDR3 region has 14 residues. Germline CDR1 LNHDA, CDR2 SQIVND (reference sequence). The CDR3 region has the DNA TGTGCCAGTAGTATGGGACTAGCGGATTACGAGCAGTACTTC. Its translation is CASSMGLADYEQYF.

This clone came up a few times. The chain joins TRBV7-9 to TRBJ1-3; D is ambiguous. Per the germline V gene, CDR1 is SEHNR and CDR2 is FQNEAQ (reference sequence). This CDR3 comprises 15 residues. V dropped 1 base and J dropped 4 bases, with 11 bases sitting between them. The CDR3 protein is CASSLDSLPGNTIYF. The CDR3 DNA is TGTGCCAGCAGCTTAGACAGCTTACCGGGAAACACCATATATTTT.

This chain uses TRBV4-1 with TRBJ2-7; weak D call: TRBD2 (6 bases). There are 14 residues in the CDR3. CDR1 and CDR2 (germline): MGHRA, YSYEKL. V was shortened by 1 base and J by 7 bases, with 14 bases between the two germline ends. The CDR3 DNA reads TGCGCCAGCAGCCAAGTGGAGGGAGCTTTTGAGCAGTACTTC. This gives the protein CASSQVEGAFEQYF.

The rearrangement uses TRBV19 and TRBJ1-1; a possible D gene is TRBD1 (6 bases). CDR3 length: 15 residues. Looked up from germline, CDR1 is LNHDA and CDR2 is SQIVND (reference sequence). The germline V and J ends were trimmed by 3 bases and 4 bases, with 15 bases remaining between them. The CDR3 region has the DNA TGTGCCAGTAGTATCGGGGGGGGCTCGGGCACTGAAGCTTTCTTT. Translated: CASSIGGGSGTEAFF. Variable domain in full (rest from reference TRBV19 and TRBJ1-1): DGGITQSPKYLFRKEGQNVTLSCEQNLNHDAMYWYRQDPGQGLRLIYYSQIVNDFQKGDIAEGYSVSREKKESFPLTVTSAQKNPTAFYLCASSIGGGSGTEAFFGQGTRLTVV.

CDR3 residues: CASSTPGQMYEAFF. For the CDR3, the DNA is TGTGCCAGCAGTACTCCGGGACAGATGTATGAAGCTTTCTTT. This rearrangement joins TRBV28 to TRBJ1-1; 7 bases agree with TRBD1. J was trimmed by 7 bases and V by 5 bases; bases with no gene match: 10. This CDR3 region has 14 residues. Germline V gene data show CDR1 as MDHEN and CDR2 as SYDVKM.

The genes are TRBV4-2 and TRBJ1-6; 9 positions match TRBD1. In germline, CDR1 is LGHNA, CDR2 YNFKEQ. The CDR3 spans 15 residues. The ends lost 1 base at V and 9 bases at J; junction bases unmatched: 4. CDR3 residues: CASSQGTGVTSPLHF. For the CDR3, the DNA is TGTGCCAGCAGCCAAGGGACAGGGGTGACTTCACCCCTCCACTTT.

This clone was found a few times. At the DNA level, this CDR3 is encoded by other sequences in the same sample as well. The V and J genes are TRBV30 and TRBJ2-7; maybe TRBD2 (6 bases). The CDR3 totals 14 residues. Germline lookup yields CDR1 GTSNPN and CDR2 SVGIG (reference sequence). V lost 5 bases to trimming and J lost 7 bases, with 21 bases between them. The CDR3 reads CAWSSGLAGGEQYF. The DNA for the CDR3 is TGTGCCTGGTCGTCTGGTCTAGCTGGAGGGGAGCAGTACTTC. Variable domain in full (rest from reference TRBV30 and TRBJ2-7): SQTIHQWPATLVQPVGSPLSLECTVEGTSNPNLYWYRQAAGRGLQLLFYSVGIGQISSEVPQNLSASRPQDRQFILSSKKLLLSDSGFYLCAWSSGLAGGEQYFGPGTRLTVT.

CDR3 DNA sequence: TGTGCCAGTAGTACCTTACTAGCGGGAGGGGAGACCCAGTACTTC. Translation: CASSTLLAGGETQYF. V and J are TRBV19 and TRBJ2-5, with TRBD2 matching 13 bases. Germline CDR1 LNHDA, CDR2 SQIVND (reference sequence). The CDR3 is made up of 15 amino acids. Germline trimming cut 4 bases from V and 5 bases from J; bases unmatched to any gene: 4.

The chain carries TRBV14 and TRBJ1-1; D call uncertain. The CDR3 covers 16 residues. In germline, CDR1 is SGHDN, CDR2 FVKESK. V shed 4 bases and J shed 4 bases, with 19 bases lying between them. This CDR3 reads CASSPTDWQDGTEAFF. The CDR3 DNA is TGTGCCAGCAGCCCCACGGATTGGCAGGACGGCACTGAAGCTTTCTTT.

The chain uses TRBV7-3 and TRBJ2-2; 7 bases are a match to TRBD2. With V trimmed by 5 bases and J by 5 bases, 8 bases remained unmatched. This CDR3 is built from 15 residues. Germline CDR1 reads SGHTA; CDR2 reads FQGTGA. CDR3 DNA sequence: TGTGCCAGCAGCGCTCTTGGCGGGGGAACCGGGGAGCTGTTTTTT. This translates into CASSALGGGTGELFF.

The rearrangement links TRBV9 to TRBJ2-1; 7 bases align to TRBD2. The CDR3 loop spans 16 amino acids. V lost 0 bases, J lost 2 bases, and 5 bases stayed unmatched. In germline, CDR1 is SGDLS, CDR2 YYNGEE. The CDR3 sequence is CASSVDGGSTYNEQFF. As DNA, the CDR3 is TGTGCCAGCAGCGTAGACGGCGGGAGTACCTACAATGAGCAGTTCTTC.

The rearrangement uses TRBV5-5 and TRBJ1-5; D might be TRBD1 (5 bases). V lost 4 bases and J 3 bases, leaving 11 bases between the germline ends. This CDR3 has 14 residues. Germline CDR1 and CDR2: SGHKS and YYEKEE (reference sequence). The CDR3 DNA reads TGTGCCAGCAGCCGTGGGGGATACAATCAGCCCCAGCATTTT. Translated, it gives CASSRGGYNQPQHF.

CDR3 protein: CASGFSGYNEQFF. CDR3 nucleotide sequence: TGTGCTAGTGGTTTTTCAGGGTACAATGAGCAGTTCTTC. The gene calls are TRBV12-5 and TRBJ2-1, with a tentative D call TRBD1 (5 bases). CDR1 and CDR2 from the germline V gene are LGHNT and FRNRAP. This CDR3 region has 13 residues. V was shortened by 3 bases and J by 4 bases, with 7 bases between the two germline ends. The full variable domain, completed using reference TRBV12-5 and TRBJ2-1, is DARVTQTPRHKVTEMGQEVTMRCQPILGHNTVFWYRQTMMQGLELLAYFRNRAPLDDSGMPKDRFSAEMPDATLATLKIQPSEPRDSAVYFCASGFSGYNEQFFGPGTRLTVL.